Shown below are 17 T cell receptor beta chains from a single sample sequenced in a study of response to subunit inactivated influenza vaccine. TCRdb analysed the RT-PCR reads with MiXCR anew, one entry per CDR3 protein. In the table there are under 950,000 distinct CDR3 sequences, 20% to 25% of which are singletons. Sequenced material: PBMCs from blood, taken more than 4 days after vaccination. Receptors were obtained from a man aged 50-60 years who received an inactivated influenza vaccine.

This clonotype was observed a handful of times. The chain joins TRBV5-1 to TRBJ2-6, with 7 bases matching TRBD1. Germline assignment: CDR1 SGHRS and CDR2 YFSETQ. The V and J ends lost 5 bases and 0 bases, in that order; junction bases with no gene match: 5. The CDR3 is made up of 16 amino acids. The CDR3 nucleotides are TGCGCCAGCAGGGGGACAGTGAGCTCTGGGGCCAACGTCCTGACTTTC. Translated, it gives CASRGTVSSGANVLTF.

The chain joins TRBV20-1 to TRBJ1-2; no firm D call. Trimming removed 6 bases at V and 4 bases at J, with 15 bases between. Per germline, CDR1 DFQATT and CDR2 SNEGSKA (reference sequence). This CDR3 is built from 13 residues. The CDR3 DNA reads TGCAGTGCCGGTGACGGAGGCCCCTATGGCTACACCTTC. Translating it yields CSAGDGGPYGYTF.

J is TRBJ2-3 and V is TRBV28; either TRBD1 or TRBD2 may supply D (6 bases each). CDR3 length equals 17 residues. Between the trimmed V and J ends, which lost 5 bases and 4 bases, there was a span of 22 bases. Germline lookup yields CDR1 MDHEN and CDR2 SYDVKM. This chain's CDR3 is CASSPPRGHAYSDTQYF. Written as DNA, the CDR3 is TGTGCCAGCAGTCCCCCCCGGGGGCATGCTTATTCAGATACGCAGTATTTT.

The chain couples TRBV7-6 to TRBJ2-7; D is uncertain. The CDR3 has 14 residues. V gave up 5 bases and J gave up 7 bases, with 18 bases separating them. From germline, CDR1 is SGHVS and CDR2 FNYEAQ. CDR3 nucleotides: TGTGCCAGCAGCACAGTAGACCGAGGTTCAGAGCAGTACTTC. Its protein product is CASSTVDRGSEQYF.

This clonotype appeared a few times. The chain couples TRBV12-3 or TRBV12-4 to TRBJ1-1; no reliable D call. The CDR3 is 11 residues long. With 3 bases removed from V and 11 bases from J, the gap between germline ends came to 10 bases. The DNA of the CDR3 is TGTGCCAGCAGTTTGTCGGAAAAGGCTTTCTTT. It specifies CASSLSEKAFF.

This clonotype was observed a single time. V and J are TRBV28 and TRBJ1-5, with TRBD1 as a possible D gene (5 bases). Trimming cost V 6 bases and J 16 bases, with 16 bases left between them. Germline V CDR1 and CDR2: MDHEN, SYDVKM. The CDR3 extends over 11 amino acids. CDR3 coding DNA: TGTGCCAGCAGCTCATCCGGGACCTTACATTTT. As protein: CASSSSGTLHF.

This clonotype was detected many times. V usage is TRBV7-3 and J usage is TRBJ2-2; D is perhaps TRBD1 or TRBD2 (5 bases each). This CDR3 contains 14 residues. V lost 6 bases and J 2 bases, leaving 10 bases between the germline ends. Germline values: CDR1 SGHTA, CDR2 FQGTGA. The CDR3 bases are TGTGCCAGCAGGGGGACGGCCAACACCGGGGAGCTGTTTTTT. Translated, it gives CASRGTANTGELFF.

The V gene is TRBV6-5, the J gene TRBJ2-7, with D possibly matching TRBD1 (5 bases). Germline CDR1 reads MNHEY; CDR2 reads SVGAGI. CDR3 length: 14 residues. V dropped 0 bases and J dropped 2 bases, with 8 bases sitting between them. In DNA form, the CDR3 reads TGTGCCAGCAGTTACTCAGGACAAACCTACGAGCAGTACTTC. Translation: CASSYSGQTYEQYF.

The CDR3 reads CATVFGLAGGGPELFF. The CDR3 DNA is TGTGCCACGGTCTTCGGACTAGCGGGGGGGGGTCCGGAGCTGTTTTTT. V usage is TRBV12-3 or TRBV12-4 and J usage is TRBJ2-2; 15 bases agree with TRBD2. V lost 10 bases and J lost 10; bases outside the gene matches: 13. This CDR3 is built from 16 residues.

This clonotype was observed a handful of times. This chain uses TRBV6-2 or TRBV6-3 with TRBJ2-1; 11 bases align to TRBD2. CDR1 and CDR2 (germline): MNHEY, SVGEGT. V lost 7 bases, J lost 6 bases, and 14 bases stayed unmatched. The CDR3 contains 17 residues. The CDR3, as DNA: TGTGCCAGCACCACCCCCCGAACTAGCGGGAGAACCAATGAGCAGTTCTTC. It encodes CASTTPRTSGRTNEQFF.

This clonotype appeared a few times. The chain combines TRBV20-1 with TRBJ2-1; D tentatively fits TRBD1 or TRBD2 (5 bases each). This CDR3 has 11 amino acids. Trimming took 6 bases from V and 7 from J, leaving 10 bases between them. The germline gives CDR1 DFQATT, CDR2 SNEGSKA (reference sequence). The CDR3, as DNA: TGCAGTGCCTCCTGGGGGAATGAGCAGTTCTTC. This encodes CSASWGNEQFF.

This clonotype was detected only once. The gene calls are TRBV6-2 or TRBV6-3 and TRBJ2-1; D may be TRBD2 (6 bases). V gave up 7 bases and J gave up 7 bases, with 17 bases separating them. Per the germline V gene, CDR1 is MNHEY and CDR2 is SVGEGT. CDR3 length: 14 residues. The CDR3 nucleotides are TGTGCCAGCAATCTCATCCCTAGCGTAAATGAGCAGTTCTTC. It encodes CASNLIPSVNEQFF.

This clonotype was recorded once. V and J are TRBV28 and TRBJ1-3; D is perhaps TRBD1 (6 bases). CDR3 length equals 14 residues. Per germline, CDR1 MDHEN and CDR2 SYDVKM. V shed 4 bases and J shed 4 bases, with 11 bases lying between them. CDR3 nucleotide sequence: TGTGCCAGCAGTTCTTCCGGGACAGGAAACACCATATATTTT. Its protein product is CASSSSGTGNTIYF.

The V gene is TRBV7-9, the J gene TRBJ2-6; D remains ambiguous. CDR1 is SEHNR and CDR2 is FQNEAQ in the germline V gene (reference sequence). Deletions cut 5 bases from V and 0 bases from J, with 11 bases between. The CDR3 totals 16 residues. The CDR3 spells CASSPFLGSGANVLTF. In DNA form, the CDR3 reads TGTGCCAGCAGCCCTTTTTTGGGCTCTGGGGCCAACGTCCTGACTTTC.

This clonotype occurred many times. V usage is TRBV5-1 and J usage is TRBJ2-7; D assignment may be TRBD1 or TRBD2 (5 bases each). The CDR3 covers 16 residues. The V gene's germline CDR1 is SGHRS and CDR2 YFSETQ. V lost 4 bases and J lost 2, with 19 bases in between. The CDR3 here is CASSPVPAGTPYEQYF. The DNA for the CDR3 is TGCGCCAGCAGCCCAGTTCCGGCAGGGACGCCCTACGAGCAGTACTTC.

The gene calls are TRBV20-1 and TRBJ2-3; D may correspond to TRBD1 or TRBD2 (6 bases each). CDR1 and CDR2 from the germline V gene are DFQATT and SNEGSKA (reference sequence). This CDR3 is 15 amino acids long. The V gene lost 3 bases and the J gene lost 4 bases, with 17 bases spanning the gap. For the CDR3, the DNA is TGCAGTGCTAGCGGTCGAGGGGGGATTGCAGATACGCAGTATTTT. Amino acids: CSASGRGGIADTQYF.

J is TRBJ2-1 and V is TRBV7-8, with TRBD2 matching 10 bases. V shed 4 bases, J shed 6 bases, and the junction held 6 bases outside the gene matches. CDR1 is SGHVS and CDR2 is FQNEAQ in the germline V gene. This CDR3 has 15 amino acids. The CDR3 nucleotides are TGTGCCAGCAGCTCGAGCGGGAGGGCAGGCAATGAGCAGTTCTTC. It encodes CASSSSGRAGNEQFF.